The next 18 T cell receptor beta chains were all read from a single sample in a study of T cell responses to AZD1222 COVID-19 vaccine. Clones were read by immunoSEQ multiplex PCR, and TCRdb kept only the in-frame ones, dropping some. Among around 200,000 clones listed, almost 90% were seen once. The sequencing here drew on peripheral blood, taken on day 0 of AZD1222 vaccination. These receptors originate from an adult in good health.

Only one count was recorded for this clone. The V gene is TRBV5-1, the J gene TRBJ1-1, with D tentatively TRBD1 (5 bases). Trimming left V 0 bases short and J 4 bases short, with 13 bases between. Per germline, CDR1 SGHRS and CDR2 YFSETQ. The CDR3 sequence is 15 residues long. The CDR3 spells CASSLGAGGGTEAFF. In nucleotides, the CDR3 is TGCGCCAGCAGCTTGGGTGCCGGGGGGGGCACTGAAGCTTTCTTT. Based on the CDR3 plus reference TRBV5-1 and TRBJ1-1, the full variable domain is KAGVTQTPRYLIKTRGQQVTLSCSPISGHRSVSWYQQTPGQGLQFLFEYFSETQRNKGNFPGRFSGRQFSNSRSEMNVSTLELGDSALYLCASSLGAGGGTEAFFGQGTRLTVV.

The chain couples TRBV6-5 to TRBJ2-7; 10 bases align to TRBD1. Germline CDR1 reads MNHEY; CDR2 reads SVGAGI. Germline trimming cut 9 bases from V and 0 bases from J; bases unmatched to any gene: 2. The CDR3 covers 13 residues. DNA for the CDR3: TGTGCCAGTCGGACAGGGGGCTCCTACGAGCAGTACTTC. It specifies CASRTGGSYEQYF.

About this clone: This sample includes further DNA sequences coding for the same CDR3. The chain employs TRBV12-3 or TRBV12-4 and TRBJ1-1; D is unresolved. Trimming took 1 base from V and 8 from J, leaving 5 bases between them. The CDR3 has 11 amino acids. The CDR3 coding sequence is TGTGCCAGCAGTTTAGGGCCCGAAGCTTTCTTT. It specifies CASSLGPEAFF.

The CDR3 protein is CAISESSGEGADTQYF. The CDR3 DNA sequence: TGTGCCATCAGTGAGTCGAGCGGGGAGGGAGCAGATACGCAGTATTTT. The rearrangement uses TRBV10-3 and TRBJ2-3; TRBD2 agrees at 7 bases. This CDR3 is built from 16 residues. Losses at the gene ends were 0 bases for V and 4 bases for J; bases not matched to a gene: 7. The germline V gene encodes CDR1 ENHRY and CDR2 SYGVKD.

The gene calls are TRBV4-3 and TRBJ2-7; 7 bases line up with TRBD1. The CDR3 is 14 amino acids. In germline, CDR1 is LGHNA, CDR2 YSLEER. V gave up 4 bases and J gave up 4 bases; unmatched junction bases: 7. The CDR3 is CASSPGQGVYEQYF. The CDR3 DNA is TGCGCCAGCAGCCCTGGCCAGGGGGTTTACGAGCAGTACTTC.

The V gene is TRBV6-5, the J gene TRBJ2-3; 9 bases agree with TRBD1. Germline trimming cut 2 bases from V and 4 bases from J; bases unmatched to any gene: 7. CDR1 and CDR2 from the germline V gene are MNHEY and SVGAGI. This CDR3 spans 16 amino acids. The CDR3 DNA reads TGTGCCAGCAGTTACCACAACAGGGGGCCGGCAGATACGCAGTATTTT. It yields the protein CASSYHNRGPADTQYF.

The CDR3 DNA sequence: TGTGCCAGCAGTCGGGACAGCCGATCGGTAGCGGGGGGTCCCGGGGAGCTGTTTTTT. Residues: CASSRDSRSVAGGPGELFF. The gene calls are TRBV6-6 and TRBJ2-2, with TRBD2 matching 10 bases. Germline assignment: CDR1 MNHNY and CDR2 SVGAGI (reference sequence). CDR3 length equals 19 residues. Germline trimming cut 5 bases from V and 6 bases from J; bases unmatched to any gene: 18.

The V gene is TRBV11-2, the J gene TRBJ1-3, with a tentative D call TRBD1 (5 bases). This CDR3 contains 16 residues. Germline values: CDR1 SGHAT, CDR2 FQNNGV. The V end was cut by 3 bases, the J end by 0 bases, with 12 bases between. CDR3 sequence reads: CASSFYRSPSGNTIYF. DNA of the CDR3: TGTGCCAGCAGCTTTTACAGGAGTCCCTCTGGAAACACCATATATTTT.

The rearrangement links TRBV27 to TRBJ1-2; weak D call: TRBD1 (6 bases). The CDR3 runs 14 residues. Trimming took 2 bases from V and 6 from J, leaving 13 bases between them. Germline V lookup: CDR1 MNHEY, CDR2 SMNVEV (reference sequence). CDR3 coding DNA: TGTGCCAGCAGTTTAGCGGGGGCGCAGGATGGCTACACCTTC. It yields the protein CASSLAGAQDGYTF.

J is TRBJ1-1 and V is TRBV5-1, with D perhaps matching TRBD1 (5 bases). Germline CDR1 reads SGHRS; CDR2 reads YFSETQ. V was pared by 0 bases and J by 5 bases, with 11 bases between. The CDR3 is made up of 14 amino acids. CDR3 amino acids: CASSLEGEGTEAFF. The CDR3 nucleotides are TGCGCCAGCAGCTTGGAAGGGGAGGGTACTGAAGCTTTCTTT.

The genes are TRBV9 and TRBJ1-5; tentatively, D is TRBD1 (5 bases). The CDR3 contains 15 residues. V shed 4 bases and J shed 4 bases, with 15 bases lying between them. Germline assignment: CDR1 SGDLS and CDR2 YYNGEE. DNA of the CDR3: TGTGCCAGCAGCCCTACCCCGGGGCCAAATCAGCCCCAGCATTTT. Residues: CASSPTPGPNQPQHF.

The chain is built from TRBV4-2 and TRBJ1-2, with D possibly being TRBD1 (6 bases). The CDR3 extends over 15 amino acids. V lost 4 bases to trimming and J lost 3 bases, with 15 bases between them. Germline-derived CDR1 and CDR2 are LGHNA and YNFKEQ. The chain's CDR3 is CASSPRGGGDYGYTF. Here the CDR3 DNA reads TGTGCCAGCAGCCCCCGGGGAGGGGGGGACTATGGCTACACCTTC.

This chain links TRBV7-2 with TRBJ2-3; D unresolved. The ends were cut back, 1 base at V and 0 bases at J, with 5 bases in the middle. The CDR3 is 14 amino acids. Germline lookup yields CDR1 SGHTA and CDR2 FQGNSA. Written as DNA, the CDR3 is TGTGCCAGCAGCTTAGAACAGAGCACAGATACGCAGTATTTT. Encoded protein: CASSLEQSTDTQYF.

The CDR3 region is CASSARDSVTEAFF. CDR3 bases: TGTGCCAGCAGTGCCCGAGACAGCGTAACTGAAGCTTTCTTT. This sequence joins TRBV6-4 and TRBJ1-1; a possible D gene is TRBD1 (5 bases). V lost 4 bases and J lost 5, with 14 bases in between. Germline V gives CDR1 MRHNA, CDR2 SNTAGT. CDR3 length equals 14 residues.

The V gene is TRBV10-1, the J gene TRBJ1-1; D ambiguous. V dropped 0 bases and J dropped 1 base, with 9 bases sitting between them. This CDR3 is 15 amino acids long. CDR1 is WNHNN and CDR2 is SYGVQD in the germline V gene (reference sequence). The DNA of the CDR3 is TGCGCCAGCAGTGAGTCGCGGACGGGGAACACTGAAGCTTTCTTT. Amino acid sequence: CASSESRTGNTEAFF.

The chain employs TRBV5-1 and TRBJ2-1; possibly TRBD2 for D (5 bases). The V end lost 0 bases, the J end lost 0 bases, and 13 bases lay between the germline ends. The CDR3 is 17 residues long. Germline assignment: CDR1 SGHRS and CDR2 YFSETQ. The CDR3 here is CASSLGGSESSYNEQFF. DNA for the CDR3: TGCGCCAGCAGCTTGGGGGGTAGCGAGAGCTCCTACAATGAGCAGTTCTTC. The full variable domain, with the rest looked up from reference TRBV5-1 and TRBJ2-1, is KAGVTQTPRYLIKTRGQQVTLSCSPISGHRSVSWYQQTPGQGLQFLFEYFSETQRNKGNFPGRFSGRQFSNSRSEMNVSTLELGDSALYLCASSLGGSESSYNEQFFGPGTRLTVL.

In DNA form, the CDR3 reads TGTGCCAGCAGCTTATACTCGGACAATCAGCCCCAGCATTTT. Translating it yields CASSLYSDNQPQHF. This chain uses TRBV7-2 with TRBJ1-5; D ambiguous. Germline values: CDR1 SGHTA, CDR2 FQGNSA. This CDR3 is 14 amino acids long. The V end lost 2 bases, the J end lost 3 bases, and 8 bases lay between the germline ends.

The rearrangement links TRBV6-2 or TRBV6-3 to TRBJ1-2, with D possibly matching TRBD1 (6 bases). V lost 6 bases and J 5 bases, leaving 25 bases between the germline ends. The CDR3 runs 17 residues. Germline values: CDR1 MNHEY, CDR2 SVGEGT. CDR3 loop: CASSRARPTDRPYGYTF. The CDR3 DNA reads TGTGCCAGCAGCCGAGCTAGACCGACCGACAGGCCTTATGGCTACACCTTC.